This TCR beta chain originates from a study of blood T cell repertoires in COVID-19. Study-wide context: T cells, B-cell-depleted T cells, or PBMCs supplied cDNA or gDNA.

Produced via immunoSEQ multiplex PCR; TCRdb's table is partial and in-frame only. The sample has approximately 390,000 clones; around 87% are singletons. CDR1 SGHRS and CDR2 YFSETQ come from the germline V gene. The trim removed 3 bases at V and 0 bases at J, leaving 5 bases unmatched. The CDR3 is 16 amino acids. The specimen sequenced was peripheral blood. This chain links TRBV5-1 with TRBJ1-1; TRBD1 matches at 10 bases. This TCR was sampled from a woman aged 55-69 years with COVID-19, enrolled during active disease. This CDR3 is CASSSGQGSMNTEAFF. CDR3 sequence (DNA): TGCGCCAGCAGCTCGGGACAGGGGTCGATGAACACTGAAGCTTTCTTT.